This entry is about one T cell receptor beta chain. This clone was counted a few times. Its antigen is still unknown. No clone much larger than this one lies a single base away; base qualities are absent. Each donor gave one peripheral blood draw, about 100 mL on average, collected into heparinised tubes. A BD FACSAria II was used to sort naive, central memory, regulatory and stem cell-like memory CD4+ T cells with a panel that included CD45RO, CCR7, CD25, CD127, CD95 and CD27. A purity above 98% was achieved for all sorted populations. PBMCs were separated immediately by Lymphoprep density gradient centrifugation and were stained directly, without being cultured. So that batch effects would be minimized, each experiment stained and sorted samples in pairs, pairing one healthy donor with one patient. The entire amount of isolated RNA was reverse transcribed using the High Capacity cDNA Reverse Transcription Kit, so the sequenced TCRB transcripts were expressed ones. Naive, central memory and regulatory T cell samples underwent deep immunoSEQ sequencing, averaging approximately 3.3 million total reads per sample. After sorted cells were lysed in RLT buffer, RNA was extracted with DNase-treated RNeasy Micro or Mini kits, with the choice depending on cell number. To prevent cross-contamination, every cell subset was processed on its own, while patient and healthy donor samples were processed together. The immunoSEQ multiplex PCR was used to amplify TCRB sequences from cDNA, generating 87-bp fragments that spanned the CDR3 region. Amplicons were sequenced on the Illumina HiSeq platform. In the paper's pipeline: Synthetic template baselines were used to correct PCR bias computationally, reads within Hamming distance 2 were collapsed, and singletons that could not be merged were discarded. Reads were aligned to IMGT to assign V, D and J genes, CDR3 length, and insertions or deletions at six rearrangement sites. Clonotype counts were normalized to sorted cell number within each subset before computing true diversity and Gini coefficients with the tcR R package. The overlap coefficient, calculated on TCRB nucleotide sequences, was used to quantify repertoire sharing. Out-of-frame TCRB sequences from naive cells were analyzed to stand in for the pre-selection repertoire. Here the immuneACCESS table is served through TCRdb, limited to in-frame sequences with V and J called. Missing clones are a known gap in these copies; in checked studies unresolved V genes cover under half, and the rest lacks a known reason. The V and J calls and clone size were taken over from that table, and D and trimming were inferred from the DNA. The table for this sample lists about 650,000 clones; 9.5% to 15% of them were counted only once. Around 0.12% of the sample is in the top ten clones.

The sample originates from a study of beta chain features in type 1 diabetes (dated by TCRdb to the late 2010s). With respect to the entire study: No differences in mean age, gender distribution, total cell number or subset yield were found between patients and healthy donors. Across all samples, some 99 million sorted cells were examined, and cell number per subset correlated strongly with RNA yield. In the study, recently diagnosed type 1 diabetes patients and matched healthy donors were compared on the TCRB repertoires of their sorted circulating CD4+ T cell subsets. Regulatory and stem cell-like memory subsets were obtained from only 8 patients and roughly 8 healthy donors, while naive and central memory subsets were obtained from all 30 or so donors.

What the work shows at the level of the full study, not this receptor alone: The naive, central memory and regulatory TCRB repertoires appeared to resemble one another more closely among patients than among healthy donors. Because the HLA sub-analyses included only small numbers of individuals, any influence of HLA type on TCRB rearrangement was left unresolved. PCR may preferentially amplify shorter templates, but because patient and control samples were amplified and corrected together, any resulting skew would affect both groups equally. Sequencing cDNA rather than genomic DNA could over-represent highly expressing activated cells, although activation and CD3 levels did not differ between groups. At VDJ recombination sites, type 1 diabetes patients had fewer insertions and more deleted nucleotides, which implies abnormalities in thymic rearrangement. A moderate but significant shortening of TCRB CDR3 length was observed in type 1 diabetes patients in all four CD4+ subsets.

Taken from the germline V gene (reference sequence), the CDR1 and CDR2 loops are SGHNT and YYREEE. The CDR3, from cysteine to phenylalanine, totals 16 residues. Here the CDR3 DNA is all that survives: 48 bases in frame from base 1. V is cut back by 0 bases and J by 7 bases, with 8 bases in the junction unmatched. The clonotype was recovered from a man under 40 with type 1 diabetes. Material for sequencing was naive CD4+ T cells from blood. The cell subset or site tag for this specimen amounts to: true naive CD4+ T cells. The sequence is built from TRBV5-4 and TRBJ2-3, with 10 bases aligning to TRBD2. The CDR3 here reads CASSLVRAGGQYTQYF. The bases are TGTGCCAGCAGCTTGGTTCGAGCGGGGGGGCAATATACGCAGTATTTT.